The rows below give T cell receptor beta chains drawn from one sample of a study of immune reconstitution after stem cell transplant in scleroderma. TCRdb analysed the RT-PCR reads with MiXCR anew, one entry per CDR3 protein. The table lists more than 1,500 distinct CDR3 sequences, 7.5% to 9.5% of them singletons. The sample was taken before or after autologous hematopoietic stem cell transplantation (not recorded which). The receptors shown here come from a female donor with systemic sclerosis. Each CDR3 is given with its conserved first and last residue. D genes are given only for firm matches. The listing skips clone size in some rows; elsewhere it reads once, few, many or a size class.

size	D	V	J	DNA	CDR3
few	TRBD1	TRBV7-9	TRBJ2-7	TGTGCCAGCAGCTTCGGGACAGGGGCCTACGAGCAGTACTTC	CASSFGTGAYEQYF
.	.	TRBV19	TRBJ1-1	TGTGCCAGTATCGAAGCGGTAGGCATGAACACTGAAGCTTTCTTT	CASIEAVGMNTEAFF
large	TRBD1	TRBV20-1	TRBJ1-5	TGCAGTGTAAAGGACAGGTGGTATAGCAATCAGCCCCAGCATTTT	CSVKDRWYSNQPQHF
once	TRBD2	TRBV7-2	TRBJ2-5	TGTGCCAGCAGCTCCTGGACTAGGGAGACCCAGTACTTC	CASSSWTRETQYF
.	.	TRBV28	TRBJ2-7	TGTGCCAGCAGGAAGACGGGGCCCAACTACGAGCAGTACTTC	CASRKTGPNYEQYF
large	.	TRBV7-6	TRBJ2-1	TGTGCCAGCAGCCGCCCGGGACTGGAGCAGTTCTTC	CASSRPGLEQFF
medium-sized	TRBD2	TRBV7-8	TRBJ2-2	TGTGCCAGCAGCCCTAGCGGATCGAACACCGGGGAGCTGTTTTTT	CASSPSGSNTGELFF
.	.	TRBV2	TRBJ2-1	TGTGCCACCGAACATCCACCAGACGATGAGCAGTTCTTC	CATEHPPDDEQFF
.	TRBD1	TRBV7-2	TRBJ2-7	TGTGCCAGCAGCTTGCAGGGACAGGCTGCCTCCTACGAGCAGTACTTC	CASSLQGQAASYEQYF
few	.	TRBV7-2	TRBJ2-4	TGTGCCAGCAGCTTAGCGCGGCGGGGGCACATTCAGTACTTC	CASSLARRGHIQYF
.	TRBD1	TRBV4-1	TRBJ1-1	TGCGCCAGCCGGAGTCTTGGGGACAGGGCGGCGTTGGCTGAAGCTTTCTTT	CASRSLGDRAALAEAFF
many	.	TRBV27	TRBJ2-2	TGTGCCAGCAGTTTATACAGTCTGAGCACCGGGGAGCTGTTTTTT	CASSLYSLSTGELFF
large	.	TRBV20-1	TRBJ2-1	TGCAGTGCCCCCCTCCAATCTTACGCTTACAATGAGCAGTTCTTC	CSAPLQSYAYNEQFF
medium-sized	.	TRBV11-2	TRBJ1-2	TGTGCCAGCAGACTCTCGGACGGAACTAACTATGGCTACACCTTC	CASRLSDGTNYGYTF
few	TRBD2	TRBV6-2/TRBV6-3	TRBJ2-1	TGTGCCAGCAGTCGTCCCTCAAGTAGTAGCGGGGGGTCCCTGGGGCTCTTC	CASSRPSSSSGGSLGLF
medium-sized	TRBD1	TRBV20-1	TRBJ1-1	TGCAGTGCTAGGACCGGGACAGACTACACTGAAGCTTTCTTT	CSARTGTDYTEAFF
large	.	TRBV14	TRBJ1-1	TGTGCCAGCAGCCGCGGCAGGGCGAACACTGAAGCTTTCTTT	CASSRGRANTEAFF
medium-sized	.	TRBV5-1	TRBJ2-1	TGCGCCAGCAGCTTGGGGCGGATCAATGAGCAGTTCTTC	CASSLGRINEQFF
.	.	TRBV5-5	TRBJ2-2	TGTGCCAGCAGCTTGGCCGTTGTCACTACTAGTGCCGGGGAGCTGTTTTTT	CASSLAVVTTSAGELFF
medium-sized	.	TRBV18	TRBJ2-1	TGTGCCAGCTCACGTCCGGGACAAGACTACAATGAGCAGTTCTTC	CASSRPGQDYNEQFF
.	TRBD1	TRBV5-6	TRBJ2-7	TGTGCCAGCAGCTTAACAGGGGCAGGACCCTACGAGCAGTACTTC	CASSLTGAGPYEQYF
medium-sized	TRBD2	TRBV15	TRBJ2-3	TGTGCCACCAGCAGGGCACGGGGGGGCACAGATACGCAGTATTTT	CATSRARGGTDTQYF
few	TRBD1	TRBV28	TRBJ1-1	TGTGCCAGCAGTTCGAGGGACAGCGGCACTGAAGCTTTCTTT	CASSSRDSGTEAFF
few	TRBD2	TRBV6-5	TRBJ2-2	TGTGCCAGCAGCGTAAGACTCCGGGACTACCTCGATACCGGGGAGCTGTTTTTT	CASSVRLRDYLDTGELFF
few	TRBD2	TRBV6-2/TRBV6-3	TRBJ2-7	TGTGCCAGCCTTCTAAAGCGGGAGTTCTCCTACGAGCAGTACTTC	CASLLKREFSYEQYF
medium-sized	TRBD2	TRBV25-1	TRBJ2-3	TGTGCCAGCAGTGAAGTGGGAGGACTAGCGAGGAGCACAGATACGCAGTATTTT	CASSEVGGLARSTDTQYF
few	.	TRBV19	TRBJ2-1	TGTGCCAGTAGTATAGATGTCGGGGCGGGATGGTCCTACAATGAGCAGTTCTTC	CASSIDVGAGWSYNEQFF
medium-sized	TRBD2	TRBV20-1	TRBJ2-2	TGCAGTGCTAGAGATCTAAGACTAGCGGGAGGTAACACCGGGGAGCTGTTTTTT	CSARDLRLAGGNTGELFF
few	.	TRBV6-2/TRBV6-3	TRBJ2-5	TGTGCCAGCAGTTACGGTCCCGGGATCAGGGCGCCGCCGGAGACCCAGTACTTC	CASSYGPGIRAPPETQYF
few	TRBD1	TRBV7-3	TRBJ2-5	TGTGCCAGCAGCTCAACCGGACAGGGAGAGACCCAGTACTTC	CASSSTGQGETQYF
large	TRBD2	TRBV20-1	TRBJ2-3	TGCAGTGTTGGCGGGGGAGGGGATACGCAGTATTTT	CSVGGGGDTQYF
large	.	TRBV20-1	TRBJ2-5	TGCAGTGCTAGGAAGCACGCGACGGGCAGGGGCAAAGAGACCCAGTACTTC	CSARKHATGRGKETQYF
large	TRBD2	TRBV20-1	TRBJ2-3	TGCAGTGTCACAATATACGGACTAGCGAGGGTTGATACGCAGTATTTT	CSVTIYGLARVDTQYF
.	.	TRBV6-2/TRBV6-3	TRBJ1-1	TGTGCCAGCGGGAAGAACACTGAAGCTTTCTTT	CASGKNTEAFF
once	.	TRBV5-1	TRBJ2-1	TGCGCCAGCAGCTTTGGCGGATCCTACAATGGGCAGTTCTTC	CASSFGGSYNGQFF
few	.	TRBV20-1	TRBJ2-3	TGCAGTGCTGGGGCAGGGAAAGATACGCAGTATTTT	CSAGAGKDTQYF
medium-sized	.	TRBV10-2	TRBJ2-5	TGCGCCAGCAGTGAGTCACCTCAAGAGACCCAGTACTTC	CASSESPQETQYF
medium-sized	TRBD1	TRBV12-3/TRBV12-4	TRBJ1-2	TGTGCCAGCAGTCAGGGGGGCGCAAAAGGCTACACCTTC	CASSQGGAKGYTF
medium-sized	.	TRBV20-1	TRBJ1-5	TGCAGTGCTACCTCGTCAGGGCACTATAGCAATCAGCCCCAGCATTTT	CSATSSGHYSNQPQHF
.	.	TRBV18	TRBJ2-1	TGTGCCAGCTCAGCGGGACTCACGAATGACAACAATGAGCAGTTCTTC	CASSAGLTNDNNEQFF
large	.	TRBV2	TRBJ2-1	TGTGCCAGCAGGGGGAGCTCCTACAATGAGCAGTTCTTC	CASRGSSYNEQFF
.	.	TRBV4-3	TRBJ1-1	TGCGCCAGCAGCCAAAAATCGGCGGGACACACTGAAGCTTTCTTT	CASSQKSAGHTEAFF
.	.	TRBV7-8	TRBJ1-1	TGTACCAGCAGGGAACAGATTAACACTAAAGCTTTCTTT	CTSREQINTKAFF